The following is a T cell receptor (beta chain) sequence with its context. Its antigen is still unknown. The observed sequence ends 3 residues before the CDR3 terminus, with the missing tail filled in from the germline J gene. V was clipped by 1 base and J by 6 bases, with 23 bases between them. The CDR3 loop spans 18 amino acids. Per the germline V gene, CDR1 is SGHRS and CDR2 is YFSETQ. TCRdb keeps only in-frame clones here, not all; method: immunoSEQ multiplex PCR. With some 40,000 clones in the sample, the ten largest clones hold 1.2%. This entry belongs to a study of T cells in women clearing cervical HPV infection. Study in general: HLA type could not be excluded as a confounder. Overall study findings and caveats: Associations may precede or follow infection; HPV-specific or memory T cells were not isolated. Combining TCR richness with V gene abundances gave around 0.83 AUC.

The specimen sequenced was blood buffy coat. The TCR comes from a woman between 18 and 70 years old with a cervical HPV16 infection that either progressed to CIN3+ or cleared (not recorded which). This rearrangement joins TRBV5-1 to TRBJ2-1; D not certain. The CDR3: CASSLPSRNSESSNEQFF. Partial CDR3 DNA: TGCGCCAGCAGCTTGCCGTCTAGGAACTCTGAGAGTTCCAATGAG.